The clone carrying this T cell receptor beta chain appeared once. Antigen: not known. These data come from a study of OX40 agonist ivuxolimab in advanced cancers. For the study at large: Dosing consisted of intravenous ivuxolimab at 0.01 to 10 mg/kg every 2 weeks. Prior checkpoint blockade (anti-PD-1, anti-PD-L1 or anti-CTLA-4) was permitted; less than 45% had it. Broader study findings: Averaging showed that CD8+ T cells had more expanded clones than CD4+ did.

Sequencing was performed with immunoSEQ multiplex PCR; in TCRdb, only in-frame clones are kept and a portion is missing. The data contain roughly 80,000 clones, 86% of them singletons. The receptor comes from an adult with an advanced solid tumor such as melanoma, head and neck, liver or kidney cancer. The input for sequencing was CD4+ or CD8+ T cells sorted from blood, taken in a trial of the OX40 agonist ivuxolimab.

This chain's CDR3 is CASSPGLAQETQYF. In DNA, the CDR3 is TGCGCCAGCAGTCCGGGACTAGCCCAAGAGACCCAGTACTTC. The chain has TRBV4-3 and TRBJ2-5, with TRBD2 identical over 9 bases. J was trimmed by 1 base and V by 6 bases; bases with no gene match: 3. The CDR3 is made up of 14 amino acids. Germline values: CDR1 LGHNA, CDR2 YSLEER.